A selection of T cell receptor beta chains follows, all from one sample in a study of cytomegalovirus exposure and HLA in healthy donors. Sequenced by immunoSEQ multiplex PCR; TCRdb stores in-frame clones only, minus some. The table has about 150,000 clones, more than 80% seen once. The specimen was PBMCs. Receptors originate from a woman in her thirties or forties in good health and CMV-seropositive. The CDR3 runs from the conserved cysteine through the conserved F or W. The D gene is left open where the match is weak. Clone size appears in some rows only: once, few, many, or a class for an expanded clone.

>-|13|TRBV2|TRBJ2-3|-
TGTGCCAGGGGCACAGGGTGGACAGATACGCAGTATTTT
CARGTGWTDTQYF
>-|15|TRBV18|TRBJ1-1|-
TGTGCCAGCTCACCTTTGGACAGCATGAACACTGAAGCTTTCTTT
CASSPLDSMNTEAFF
>-|14|TRBV10-1|TRBJ2-7|-
TGCGCCAGCAGCGCCAACAGGACCGGCTACGAGCAGTACTTC
CASSANRTGYEQYF
>few|16|TRBV5-1|TRBJ1-6|-
TGCGCCAGCAGCTTGGGAGGTAACGGGAATAATTCACCCCTCCACTTT
CASSLGGNGNNSPLHF
>-|16|TRBV4-1|TRBJ2-2|TRBD2
TGCGCCAGCAGCCAAATTAGCGGGGGGAAGACCGGGGAGCTGTTTTTT
CASSQISGGKTGELFF
>once|17|TRBV7-2|TRBJ1-6|-
TGTGCCAGCAGCCCTCGATGGGGGGTTGCCTATAATTCACCCCTCCACTTT
CASSPRWGVAYNSPLHF
>-|14|TRBV13|TRBJ1-3|-
TGTGCCAGCAGCTTAGCCCCTCAGGGAAACACCATATATTTT
CASSLAPQGNTIYF
>-|17|TRBV28|TRBJ2-7|-
TGTGCCAGCAGTTTAAGGGGGAGTAGTTCCCGAAACTACGAGCAGTACTTC
CASSLRGSSSRNYEQYF
>-|15|TRBV7-2|TRBJ2-1|TRBD1
TGTGCCAGCAGCCCTGGGACAGGGGGAGGGAGTGAGCAGTTCTTC
CASSPGTGGGSEQFF
>-|16|TRBV19|TRBJ2-2|TRBD1
TGTGCCAGTAGTAGCCGAAGGGACAGGGGTTCCGGGGAGCTGTTTTTT
CASSSRRDRGSGELFF
>-|14|TRBV6-5|TRBJ2-7|-
TGTGCCAGCAGTGCTTGGGGCAGCTCCTACGAGCAGTACTTC
CASSAWGSSYEQYF
>-|16|TRBV27|TRBJ1-1|TRBD1
TGTGCCAGCAGTTTACAGGGACAGGGATCAAACACTGAAGCTTTCTTT
CASSLQGQGSNTEAFF
>few|15|TRBV7-2|TRBJ1-5|-
TGTGCCAGCAGCTCCGATGGGAGGGGAGATCAGCCCCAGCATTTT
CASSSDGRGDQPQHF
>-|16|TRBV19|TRBJ2-1|TRBD2
TGTGCCAGTAGTATAGATCCCGGACTAGCCCTCAATGAGCAGTTCTTC
CASSIDPGLALNEQFF
>-|12|TRBV6-6|TRBJ1-2|-
TGTGCCAGCAGGGAAGGGGGTTCTGGCTACACCTTC
CASREGGSGYTF
>-|14|TRBV6-1|TRBJ2-5|-
TGTGCCAGCAGTGAATGGGGCTCCTCGGAGACCCAGTACTTC
CASSEWGSSETQYF
>few|15|TRBV6-1|TRBJ1-5|-
TGTGCCAGCAGTGAAGACAGCCTTAGCAATCAGCCCCAGCATTTT
CASSEDSLSNQPQHF
>once|11|TRBV10-3|TRBJ2-7|-
TGTGCCATCAGGACAGACTACGAGCAGTACTTC
CAIRTDYEQYF
>once|16|TRBV2|TRBJ2-7|TRBD1
TGTGCCAGCAGTGTGGACAGGGTACTGGCGGCTAACGAGCAGTACTTC
CASSVDRVLAANEQYF
>few|14|TRBV7-9|TRBJ1-2|TRBD1
TGTGCCAGCAGCTCCATCAGGGGGGATCATGGCTACACCTTC
CASSSIRGDHGYTF
>-|12|TRBV14|TRBJ2-5|-
TGTGCCAGCAGCCAGCGTACAGAGACCCAGTACTTC
CASSQRTETQYF
>-|16|TRBV9|TRBJ2-1|TRBD2
TGTGCCAGCAGCCCTACTAGCGGGGGGGCGTTCGATGAGCAGTTCTTC
CASSPTSGGAFDEQFF
>-|14|TRBV9|TRBJ2-5|-
TGTGCCAGCAGCGTAGCCTCCGGGAGAGAGACCCAGTACTTC
CASSVASGRETQYF
>-|15|TRBV19|TRBJ2-5|TRBD2
TGTGCCAGTAGTATCGGCGGGGGGCGAGAAGAGACCCAGTACTTC
CASSIGGGREETQYF
>-|14|TRBV19|TRBJ1-2|-
TGTGCCAGTACCATGGGCTCATGGTATGATGGCTACACCTTC
CASTMGSWYDGYTF
>-|16|TRBV19|TRBJ1-5|TRBD1
TGTGCCAGTAGTTTCGGGACAGGGTGGAGCAATCAGCCCCAGCATTTT
CASSFGTGWSNQPQHF
>-|16|TRBV7-2|TRBJ1-4|-
TGTGCCAGCAGCTTAGGGGTCTCCTCTCGAGGTGAAAAACTGTTTTTT
CASSLGVSSRGEKLFF
>-|13|TRBV27|TRBJ2-5|TRBD1
TGTGCCAGCGCATACCAGGGGGTGGGGGAGCAGTACTTC
CASAYQGVGEQYF
>-|16|TRBV7-3|TRBJ2-2|-
TGTGCCAGCAGCCCCGGAGGGACCGCGAACACCGGGGAGCTGTTTTTT
CASSPGGTANTGELFF
>few|14|TRBV28|TRBJ1-2|-
TGTGCCAGCAGTGAAGGGGCAGTTAACTATGGCTACACCTTC
CASSEGAVNYGYTF
>once|15|TRBV9|TRBJ2-1|TRBD2
TGTGCCAGCAGCCTCGGGGGGATCTCCTACAATGAGCAGTTCTTC
CASSLGGISYNEQFF
>-|15|TRBV28|TRBJ2-7|TRBD2
TGTGCCAGCAAACCCCTAGCGGGAGATTCCTACGAGCAGTACTTC
CASKPLAGDSYEQYF
>-|15|TRBV7-3|TRBJ2-1|-
TGTGCCAGCAGCTCTTACTCCGGGGCCTACAATGAGCAGTTCTTC
CASSSYSGAYNEQFF
>few|13|TRBV7-3|TRBJ2-2|-
TGTGCCAGCAGCCCCAACAATCCCGGGGAGCTGTTTTTT
CASSPNNPGELFF
>-|14|TRBV28|TRBJ1-4|-
TGTGCCAGCAGTTCAGGGGAGACTAATGAAAAACTGTTTTTT
CASSSGETNEKLFF
>-|17|TRBV7-9|TRBJ2-7|TRBD1
TGTTCCAGCAGCATATACAGGGGCATCGAGGGCTCCTACGAGCAGTACTTC
CSSSIYRGIEGSYEQYF
>-|14|TRBV7-3|TRBJ2-1|TRBD1
TGTGCCAGCAGTCTACAGGGGACCTACAATGAGCAGTTCTTC
CASSLQGTYNEQFF
>-|17|TRBV4-3|TRBJ2-3|TRBD1
TGCGCCAGCAGCCAAGATAACCGGGACAGATCATTAGATACGCAGTATTTT
CASSQDNRDRSLDTQYF
>-|18|TRBV7-9|TRBJ2-4|TRBD2
TGTGCCAGCAGCTTCCCTAGCGGGAGCCCGTTAGCCAAAAACATTCAGTACTTC
CASSFPSGSPLAKNIQYF
>-|14|TRBV25-1|TRBJ2-1|-
TGTGCCAGCAGTGACCCCGCACTGCCGAATGAGCAGTTCTTC
CASSDPALPNEQFF
>-|15|TRBV9|TRBJ2-7|TRBD2
TGTGCCAGCAGCATGGGGACTAGCGGGTCCTACGAGCAGTACTTC
CASSMGTSGSYEQYF
>-|15|TRBV29-1|TRBJ1-2|TRBD1
TGCAGCGTCCTACAGGGGGCGGTAGGATATCGTGGCTACACCTTC
CSVLQGAVGYRGYTF
>-|15|TRBV7-6|TRBJ2-7|TRBD1
TGTGCCAGCAGCTTAGGGGGACAGGGGAATGAGGAGCAGTACTTC
CASSLGGQGNEEQYF
>-|17|TRBV15|TRBJ2-7|-
TGTGCCACCAGCAGAGACCTTGGACAGTCTCACTCCTACGAGCAGTACTTC
CATSRDLGQSHSYEQYF
>-|16|TRBV2|TRBJ2-5|TRBD2
TGTGCCAGCCCCCCTAGCGGGAGGGCCCTTCAAGAGACCCAGTACTTC
CASPPSGRALQETQYF
>few|16|TRBV4-3|TRBJ1-5|-
TGCGCCAGCAGCCAAGATAGGATGCAGGCCGATCAGCCCCAGCATTTT
CASSQDRMQADQPQHF
>-|15|TRBV5-1|TRBJ2-1|TRBD2
TGCGCCAGCAGCTTGGATCCGGGGGGGCACAATGAGCAGTTCTTC
CASSLDPGGHNEQFF
>-|16|TRBV30|TRBJ1-6|-
TGTGCCTGGAGTGTAACCCAGGGAGGATATAATTCACCCCTCCACTTT
CAWSVTQGGYNSPLHF
>-|16|TRBV7-9|TRBJ2-1|TRBD2
TGTGCCAGCAGCTCTGCCGGGACTAGTGAGGGTGCTGAGCAGTTCTTC
CASSSAGTSEGAEQFF
>once|12|TRBV5-4|TRBJ2-7|TRBD1
TGTGCCAGCAGCGCGGACAGGACTCCACAGTACTTC
CASSADRTPQYF
>-|15|TRBV4-1|TRBJ1-2|-
TGCGCCAGCAGCCAAGATATGCAGGCCAACTATGGCTACACCTTC
CASSQDMQANYGYTF
>-|14|TRBV11-2|TRBJ2-7|TRBD2
TGTGCCAGCAGCTTAGGGTCTAGCGGGGATGAGCAGTACTTC
CASSLGSSGDEQYF
>-|17|TRBV5-4|TRBJ2-7|TRBD2
TGTGCCAGCAGCTTGGTGATAGCGGGAGGCCTAACCTACGAGCAGTACTTC
CASSLVIAGGLTYEQYF